This T cell receptor beta chain was recovered during a study of OX40 agonist ivuxolimab in advanced cancers. Study conclusions and caveats: The study found that CD8+ T cells averaged more expanded clones than CD4+.

The assay was immunoSEQ multiplex PCR, and TCRdb's table has in-frame clones only and misses some. The table includes roughly 25,000 clones, 70% to 90% detected once. In this sample, this clone turned up once. What it recognizes is unknown. Trimming took 2 bases from V and 2 from J, leaving 17 bases between them. Germline values: CDR1 SGHRS, CDR2 YFSETQ. The CDR3 is 16 residues long. This clonotype originated in an adult with an advanced solid tumor such as melanoma, head and neck, liver or kidney cancer. The sequenced sample was CD4+ or CD8+ T cells sorted from blood, obtained in a trial of the OX40 agonist ivuxolimab. The chain recombines TRBV5-1 with TRBJ2-7, with D unclear. In nucleotides, the CDR3 is TGCGCCAGCAGCTTACTGACAAGGCCAGGCACCTACGAGCAGTACTTC. The encoded protein is CASSLLTRPGTYEQYF.